This paragraph covers one TCR beta chain sequence. Its antigen is not identified. Preparation of the TCRbeta library was carried out with unique molecular identifiers. TCRdb redid the calling of the PCR reads with MiXCR, one entry per CDR3 protein. The sample contains fewer than 550,000 distinct CDR3 sequences, over 10% of which appear only once. This sample stems from a study of T-cell reconstitution after alpha-beta-depleted transplantation in children. The length of the CDR3 is 15 residues. V dropped 3 bases and J dropped 0 bases, with 11 bases sitting between them. The germline V gene has CDR1 LGHNA and CDR2 YSLEER. Points from the study as a whole: T-cell counts and diversity at one year following transplant were attributed mainly to newly produced T cells. After transplant, at about two months, alpha-beta T cells were reportedly derived from several hundred expanded graft clones.

The sample was PBMCs, mostly from graft donor cells, taken 180 days after TCRalphabeta/CD19-depleted stem cell transplant. The receptor was derived from a female patient aged 2 to 10 who had a stem cell transplant for aplastic anemia, so the T cells may come from the graft donor. The chain links TRBV4-3 to TRBJ1-2, with TRBD1 as a possible D gene (6 bases). CDR3 residues: CASSQTDRPNYGYTF. For the CDR3, the DNA is TGCGCCAGCAGCCAGACAGACAGGCCTAACTATGGCTACACCTTC.